The 8 T cell receptor beta chains given below trace back to one sample, sequenced in a study of regulatory T cells in long-lasting Graves disease. Time point reported: persistent/refractory GD, antithyroid drugs over 5 years with positive TRAb. With RNA extracted from PBMCs as input, the TCR library was made. iRepertoire HTBI primers and Arm-PCR of CDR3 regions built TCR beta libraries. TCRdb re-called the multiplex PCR reads through MiXCR, storing one row per CDR3 protein. This table holds around 500,000 distinct CDR3 sequences, less than 25% found once. The sample in question was peripheral blood mononuclear cells (PBMCs), obtained when the disease was refractory, from a patient treated with antithyroid drugs. These receptors came from a female donor with Graves disease.

This clonotype was detected many times. This chain links TRBV28 with TRBJ2-7; weak D call: TRBD2 (5 bases). Trimming took off 3 bases at V and 2 bases at J, with 11 bases between the two ends. This CDR3 spans 14 amino acids. Germline V CDR1 and CDR2: MDHEN, SYDVKM. In DNA form, the CDR3 reads TGTGCCAGCAGTTTGTCGGGGATCCCCTACGAGCAGTACTTC. Its protein is CASSLSGIPYEQYF.

The table lists this clonotype with a few counts. The rearrangement links TRBV6-1 to TRBJ1-5, with D unclear. V was shortened by 2 bases and J by 1 base, with 12 bases between the two germline ends. Germline-derived CDR1 and CDR2 are MNHNS and SASEGT. CDR3 length: 16 residues. Written as DNA, the CDR3 is TGTGCCAGCAGTGAATACGGAAGCTTCAGCAATCAGCCCCAGCATTTT. Translating it yields CASSEYGSFSNQPQHF.

The V call is TRBV12-3 or TRBV12-4, the J call TRBJ1-2; D might be TRBD1 (6 bases). Trimming took off 11 bases at V and 0 bases at J, with 13 bases between the two ends. The CDR3 covers 13 residues. The CDR3 loop is CALMGAPNYGYTF. The DNA of the CDR3 is TGTGCCCTTATGGGGGCACCTAACTATGGCTACACCTTC.

The sample holds a few counts of this clonotype. The chain couples TRBV24-1 to TRBJ2-2; 7 nucleotides agree with TRBD2. Looked up from germline, CDR1 is KGHDR and CDR2 is SFDVKD. The CDR3 extends over 14 amino acids. The J segment lost 4 bases and the V segment lost 2 bases, leaving 0 bases of the junction unmatched. DNA for the CDR3: TGTGCCACCAGTGATTGGGGGGGCACCGGGGAGCTGTTTTTT. Protein product: CATSDWGGTGELFF.

The table lists this clonotype with many counts. The chain uses TRBV6-2 or TRBV6-3 and TRBJ2-4, with D maybe TRBD2 (5 bases). V was cut by 2 bases and J by 9 bases, with 11 bases left in between. The CDR3 is made up of 13 amino acids. Germline V gene data show CDR1 as MNHEY and CDR2 as SVGEGT. CDR3 DNA: TGTGCCAGCAGTTACGACTACCGGGGCATTCAGTACTTC. Its translation: CASSYDYRGIQYF.

This clonotype was observed a few times. For the CDR3, the DNA is TGTGCCAGCAGTTCGACGAATAGACAGAGCTCTGGGGCCAACGTCCTGACTTTC. It specifies CASSSTNRQSSGANVLTF. This chain connects TRBV28 to TRBJ2-6; a weak D match, TRBD1 (5 bases). Trimming removed 4 bases from V and 0 bases from J, with 16 bases in between. The CDR3 runs 18 residues. Germline assignment: CDR1 MDHEN and CDR2 SYDVKM.

This clonotype was seen at least ten times. This chain joins TRBV11-1 and TRBJ2-5; perhaps TRBD2 as D (5 bases). The V and J ends lost 5 bases and 3 bases respectively, with 13 bases between them. This CDR3 region has 14 residues. CDR1 SGHAT and CDR2 FQDESV come from the germline V gene (reference sequence). Here the CDR3 DNA reads TGTGCCAGCAGCCCGGTCACAGCGGAAGAGACCCAGTACTTC. It yields the protein CASSPVTAEETQYF.

The sample holds many counts of this clonotype. The rearrangement links TRBV28 to TRBJ2-7, with D maybe TRBD2 (6 bases). The CDR3 has 15 residues. Trimming shortened V by 3 bases and J by 7 bases, and 19 bases separated the two germline ends. Germline V gene lookup returns CDR1 MDHEN and CDR2 SYDVKM. CDR3 sequence (DNA): TGTGCCAGCAGTTTTCTCAGCGTCAGGGCGGGGGAGCAGTACTTC. This encodes CASSFLSVRAGEQYF.